These 19 T cell receptor beta chains share one sample of origin, sequenced in a study of T cell clonality in common variable immunodeficiency (dated by TCRdb to the mid-2010s). The library was produced with the immunoSEQ multiplex PCR assay. TCRdb stores this immuneACCESS table with in-frame sequences only. Part of the clones is absent; in the studies checked, under half of the shortfall reflects unresolved V genes, and no reason is known for the rest. The table gives about 29,000 clones for this sample, with none occurring only once. Of the sample, 4.5% is held by the ten largest clones. What was sequenced was peripheral blood mononuclear cells. All receptors derive from a person between 18 and 70 years old in good health.

This clone has ten or more counts. The DNA read from the CDR3 is TGTGCCAGCAGCCAAGCAGGGGGCGGTTACAATGAG. Its protein is CASSQAGGGYNE. The full CDR3 protein is CASSQAGGGYNEQFF. The chain recombines TRBV14 with TRBJ2-1, with 8 bases identical to TRBD1. Sequencing ends 3 residues short of the CDR3 end; the germline J gene provides the rest. Germline V CDR1 and CDR2: SGHDN, FVKESK. J gave up 4 bases and V 1 base, and 3 bases lay outside the gene matches. This CDR3 contains 15 residues.

In this sample, this clone turned up many times. The read comes to an end 3 residues before the CDR3 does, leaving the germline J gene to fill in the end. V and J are TRBV28 and TRBJ2-5; weak D call: TRBD1 (5 bases). Trimming took off 8 bases at V and 5 bases at J, with 15 bases between the two ends. This CDR3 contains 13 residues. CDR1 and CDR2 (germline): MDHEN, SYDVKM. The CDR3 sequence is CASSAGAEETQYF. CDR3 DNA (partial): TGTGCCAGCTCCGCTGGGGCGGAGGAGACC.

In regard to this clone: The CDR3 goes on 3 residues after the read ends, and that part is filled in from the germline J gene. This chain joins TRBV19 and TRBJ1-6; weak D call: TRBD1 (5 bases). The V gene's germline CDR1 is LNHDA and CDR2 SQIVND (reference sequence). V gave up 7 bases and J gave up 6 bases, with 13 bases separating them. The CDR3 loop spans 14 amino acids. The sequenced part of the CDR3 DNA is TGTGCCAGTATAGGGGATCGTGGTAATTCACCC. The encoded protein is CASIGDRGNSP. The entire CDR3 is CASIGDRGNSPLHF.

There are many counts of this clone. The read falls 3 residues short of the CDR3 end, and the missing part is taken from the germline J gene. The chain carries TRBV5-1 and TRBJ1-1, with D hard to call. CDR3 length: 14 amino acids. Trimming pared 2 bases from V and 3 bases from J, leaving 11 bases between. CDR1 and CDR2 from the germline V gene are SGHRS and YFSETQ. CDR3 protein: CASSLEGTDTEAFF. The part of the CDR3 DNA that was read is TGCGCCAGCAGCTTAGAGGGCACGGACACTGAA.

This clone has only a few counts. Sequencing ends 3 residues short of the CDR3 end; the germline J gene provides the rest. The rearrangement uses TRBV19 and TRBJ2-1; 9 nucleotides line up with TRBD2. This CDR3 contains 16 residues. J gave up 0 bases and V 3 bases, and 3 bases lay outside the gene matches. Germline V gene data show CDR1 as LNHDA and CDR2 as SQIVND (reference sequence). This chain's CDR3 is CASSMEGLASYNEQFF. The CDR3 bases that were read are TGTGCCAGTAGTATGGAGGGACTAGCCTCCTACAATGAG.

This clone showed up many times. The read halts 3 residues ahead of the CDR3 end, with the missing end drawn from the germline J gene. The gene calls are TRBV7-9 and TRBJ2-2; D possibly corresponds to TRBD1 (5 bases). CDR3 length: 12 amino acids. V lost 11 bases, J lost 3 bases, and 10 bases lay in between. Germline loops: CDR1 SEHNR, CDR2 FQNEAQ (reference sequence). The CDR3 region is CAADRDTGELFF. Partial CDR3 DNA: TGTGCCGCCGACAGAGACACCGGGGAG.

This clone was observed at least ten times. The missing CDR3 end, 3 residues past where the read stops, is filled in from the germline J gene. V usage is TRBV12-3 or TRBV12-4 and J usage is TRBJ2-7, with 10 bases fitting TRBD2. V dropped 2 bases and J dropped 5; count of bases not matched to a gene: 9. The CDR3 is made up of 16 amino acids. The sequenced part of the CDR3 DNA is TGTGCCAGCAGTTTATGGACTAGCGGCGGAAACAACGAG. Its translation is CASSLWTSGGNNE. The full CDR3 protein is CASSLWTSGGNNEQYF.

This clone was seen a handful of times. The read terminates 3 residues before the CDR3 end, so the remaining end is supplied by the germline J gene. The chain uses TRBV2 and TRBJ2-7, with D hard to call. CDR3 length: 12 amino acids. CDR1 is SNHLY, CDR2 FYNNEI, per germline. The V end was cut by 10 bases, the J end by 1 base, with 11 bases between. CDR3 amino acids: CATGLASYEQYF. The CDR3 DNA, read in part, is TGTGCCACTGGGTTAGCTTCCTACGAG.

This clone was recorded at least ten times. The CDR3 end falls 3 residues outside the read, so it is completed with the germline J gene. The chain joins TRBV5-1 to TRBJ2-3; 14 nucleotides match TRBD2. This CDR3 is built from 15 residues. Losses at the gene ends were 4 bases for V and 6 bases for J; bases not matched to a gene: 4. Looked up from germline, CDR1 is SGHRS and CDR2 is YFSETQ. CDR3 bases read: TGCGCCAGCAGCACGGGACTAGCGGGAGATGATACG. As protein: CASSTGLAGDDT. Given in full, the CDR3 is CASSTGLAGDDTQYF.

This clone was counted many times. The sequence runs out 3 residues before the end of the CDR3; the remainder is reconstructed from the germline J gene. The chain is built from TRBV2 and TRBJ2-7; a weak D match, TRBD2 (5 bases). This CDR3 region has 16 residues. Per germline, CDR1 SNHLY and CDR2 FYNNEI. V was trimmed by 1 base and J by 3 bases, leaving 16 bases between them. The CDR3 loop reads CASSEVGGLSNYEQYF. CDR3 bases read: TGTGCCAGCAGTGAAGTTGGAGGACTTAGTAACTACGAG. The variable domain in full, with the rest retrieved from reference TRBV2 and TRBJ2-7, is EPEVTQTPSHQVTQMGQEVILRCVPISNHLYFYWYRQILGQKVEFLVSFYNNEISEKSEIFDDQFSVERPDGSNFTLKIRSTKLEDSAMYFCASSEVGGLSNYEQYFGPGTRLTVT.

Details on this clone: Read sequence stops 3 residues before the CDR3 end, and the germline J gene provides the missing end. V and J are TRBV19 and TRBJ1-1, with TRBD1 identical over 8 bases. J gave up 0 bases and V 3 bases, and 3 bases lay outside the gene matches. This CDR3 is built from 15 residues. The V gene's germline CDR1 is LNHDA and CDR2 SQIVND (reference sequence). The sequenced part of the CDR3 DNA is TGTGCCAGTAGTATCCGGACAGGGCTGAACACTGAA. Translating gives CASSIRTGLNTE. The whole CDR3 protein reads CASSIRTGLNTEAFF.

This clone was picked up many times. Sequencing ends 3 residues short of the CDR3 end; the germline J gene provides the rest. The genes are TRBV18 and TRBJ2-7; no definite D call. In germline, CDR1 is KGHSH, CDR2 LQKENI. The V end was cut by 3 bases, the J end by 3 bases, with 9 bases between. This CDR3 is built from 13 residues. CDR3 amino acids: CASSPLSLYEQYF. The part of the CDR3 DNA that was read is TGTGCCAGCTCACCCCTAAGCCTCTACGAG.

In the case of this clone: The read falls 3 residues short of the CDR3 end, and the missing part is taken from the germline J gene. This chain uses TRBV25-1 with TRBJ2-3; 7 bases are shared with TRBD2. CDR1 MGHDK and CDR2 SYGVNS come from the germline V gene. The CDR3 extends over 14 amino acids. J was trimmed by 4 bases and V by 3 bases; bases with no gene match: 4. The CDR3 loop is CASSDGLGSDTQYF. CDR3 DNA, as far as it was read: TGTGCCAGCAGTGATGGACTAGGGTCAGATACG.

This clone was counted at least ten times. The CDR3 end falls 3 residues outside the read, so it is completed with the germline J gene. The chain links TRBV11-2 to TRBJ1-4; tentative D call: TRBD1 (5 bases). Trimming pared 5 bases from V and 3 bases from J, leaving 10 bases between. Germline CDR1 is SGHAT and CDR2 is FQNNGV. CDR3 length: 14 amino acids. The CDR3 loop is CASSPGLSNEKLFF. Incomplete CDR3 DNA: TGTGCCAGCAGCCCGGGACTCTCTAATGAAAAA.

There are many counts of this clone. The read falls 3 residues short of the CDR3 end, and the missing part is taken from the germline J gene. J is TRBJ2-3 and V is TRBV20-1; TRBD2 aligns across 9 bases. Germline V lookup: CDR1 DFQATT, CDR2 SNEGSKA (reference sequence). The CDR3 extends over 14 amino acids. V gave up 2 bases and J gave up 5 bases; unmatched junction bases: 5. CDR3 protein: CSARIAGVRDTQYF. The CDR3 DNA, read in part, is TGCAGTGCTAGAATAGCGGGAGTACGAGATACG.

As to this clone: Germline and junction disagree at one end, which may indicate a read error. Sequencing ends 3 residues short of the CDR3 end; the germline J gene provides the rest. The V call is TRBV18, the J call TRBJ1-3; D is possibly TRBD1 (5 bases). In germline, CDR1 is KGHSH, CDR2 LQKENI. This CDR3 has 15 amino acids. CDR3 region: CANSPDSFSGNTIYF. The part of the CDR3 DNA that was read is TGTGCCAACTCGCCTGACAGCTTCTCTGGAAACACT.

This clone was seen a few times. The read stops 3 residues short of the end of the CDR3; the missing end is completed from the germline J gene. V gene TRBV30 combines with J gene TRBJ1-2; no reliable D call. The CDR3 has 14 amino acids. CDR1 and CDR2 from the germline V gene are GTSNPN and SVGIG (reference sequence). The CDR3 region is CAWNLAGVRDDYTF. The sequenced part of the CDR3 DNA is TGTGCCTGGAACCTAGCGGGAGTTAGGGATGAC.

In regard to this clone: The read terminates 3 residues before the CDR3 end, so the remaining end is supplied by the germline J gene. V usage is TRBV20-1 and J usage is TRBJ2-5, with 11 positions matching TRBD2. J was trimmed by 5 bases and V by 1 base; bases with no gene match: 21. This CDR3 spans 20 amino acids. Germline V gene data show CDR1 as DFQATT and CDR2 as SNEGSKA (reference sequence). CDR3: CSARAIPGTSGVNLGETQYF. The part of the CDR3 DNA that was read is TGCAGTGCTAGAGCTATTCCCGGGACTAGCGGAGTTAATTTGGGGGAGACC.

As for this clone: The read halts 3 residues ahead of the CDR3 end, with the missing end drawn from the germline J gene. The genes are TRBV11-2 and TRBJ1-1; D is unclear. Germline V gives CDR1 SGHAT, CDR2 FQNNGV. V was shortened by 0 bases and J by 2 bases, with 10 bases between the two germline ends. The CDR3 is made up of 15 amino acids. The CDR3 DNA, read in part, is TGTGCCAGCAGCTTAGATCGTTTGTCTAACACTGAA. It yields the protein CASSLDRLSNTE. The complete CDR3 protein is CASSLDRLSNTEAFF.